One sample yielded the 26 T cell receptor beta chains listed below, sequenced in a study of T cell changes during pregnancy in multiple sclerosis. The data were produced by immunoSEQ multiplex PCR, yet TCRdb's version contains in-frame clones alone and is incomplete. The sample holds tens of thousands of clones, almost 95% seen once. The sequencing here drew on peripheral blood, taken after pregnancy. These receptors all come from a female donor with multiple sclerosis, enrolled in a pregnancy study.

V usage is TRBV7-2 and J usage is TRBJ1-3; tentative D call: TRBD1 (6 bases). The germline CDR1 and CDR2 sequences are SGHTA and FQGNSA. The V and J ends lost 0 bases and 0 bases respectively, with 15 bases between them. The CDR3 loop spans 18 amino acids. The CDR3, as DNA: TGTGCCAGCAGCTTAGCGCTCGGACAGCCTAACTCTGGAAACACCATATATTTT. The encoded protein is CASSLALGQPNSGNTIYF.

This chain links TRBV4-3 with TRBJ1-2; a weak D match, TRBD1 (6 bases). V was cut by 1 base and J by 10 bases, with 16 bases left in between. This CDR3 contains 14 residues. The germline V gene encodes CDR1 LGHNA and CDR2 YSLEER. The CDR3 protein is CASSQGRGRSDYTF. CDR3 bases: TGCGCCAGCAGCCAAGGGCGGGGGCGATCGGACTACACCTTC.

The V gene is TRBV30, the J gene TRBJ2-5; a weak D match, TRBD1 (5 bases). V was trimmed by 1 base and J by 0 bases, leaving 15 bases between them. The germline CDR1 and CDR2 sequences are GTSNPN and SVGIG (reference sequence). The CDR3 has 16 amino acids. DNA of the CDR3: TGTGCCTGGAGTGGGGGCTTAGCTCGGTACCAAGAGACCCAGTACTTC. Amino acids: CAWSGGLARYQETQYF.

This sequence joins TRBV9 and TRBJ1-6; a weak D match, TRBD1 (5 bases). Germline values: CDR1 SGDLS, CDR2 YYNGEE. V gave up 3 bases and J gave up 12 bases, with 16 bases separating them. This CDR3 has 14 residues. This CDR3 is CASSAEGDRRPLHF. CDR3 nucleotides: TGTGCCAGCAGCGCCGAAGGGGATCGGCGACCCCTCCACTTT.

The rearrangement uses TRBV10-3 and TRBJ1-6; 8 nucleotides line up with TRBD1. V lost 6 bases and J lost 9; bases outside the gene matches: 4. The CDR3 consists of 13 residues. The V gene's germline CDR1 is ENHRY and CDR2 SYGVKD. The CDR3 nucleotides are TGTGCCATCAGGCAGGGGGCCGGTTCACCCCTCCACTTT. It is translated as CAIRQGAGSPLHF.

The genes are TRBV30 and TRBJ1-1; D unresolved. Trimming shortened V by 0 bases and J by 3 bases, and 14 bases separated the two germline ends. The CDR3 runs to 15 residues. Germline CDR1 is GTSNPN and CDR2 is SVGIG (reference sequence). The CDR3 DNA sequence: TGTGCCTGGAGTGTAGCCTCCAGGTGGGACACTGAAGCTTTCTTT. Translation gives CAWSVASRWDTEAFF.

CDR3 sequence: CASSQEGNRELPYEQYF. The CDR3 region has the DNA TGCGCCAGCAGCCAAGAAGGGAACAGGGAACTGCCCTACGAGCAGTACTTC. The V call is TRBV4-3, the J call TRBJ2-5; TRBD1 is a possible D gene (6 bases). The end of the DNA fits TRBJ2-7 better, so the J call may be wrong. Germline CDR1 LGHNA, CDR2 YSLEER. This CDR3 contains 17 residues.

The V gene is TRBV27, the J gene TRBJ1-1, with a tentative D call TRBD1 (5 bases). This CDR3 has 15 residues. Trimming shortened V by 6 bases and J by 4 bases, and 18 bases separated the two germline ends. The V gene's germline CDR1 is MNHEY and CDR2 SMNVEV (reference sequence). CDR3 sequence reads: CASSTPSGRGTEAFF. DNA of the CDR3: TGTGCCAGCAGCACACCTTCAGGGAGGGGCACTGAAGCTTTCTTT.

V and J are TRBV7-7 and TRBJ1-1; TRBD1 is a possible D gene (6 bases). Trimming removed 5 bases at V and 9 bases at J, with 16 bases between. The germline gives CDR1 SSHAT, CDR2 FNYEAQ (reference sequence). The CDR3 loop spans 13 amino acids. CDR3 amino acids: CASSPRGGGQAFF. The CDR3, as DNA: TGTGCCAGCAGCCCCCGGGGCGGGGGGCAAGCTTTCTTT.

CDR3 DNA sequence: TGCGCCAGCAGCGCCGGACAGGACAATCAGCCCCAGCATTTT. The encoded protein is CASSAGQDNQPQHF. J is TRBJ1-5 and V is TRBV5-1; 7 positions match TRBD1. V shed 4 bases and J 3 bases; nucleotides not matched to a gene: 4. The germline V gene encodes CDR1 SGHRS and CDR2 YFSETQ. The CDR3 length is 14 residues.

This clone is a singleton in its sample. The chain couples TRBV9 to TRBJ1-2; 8 bases agree with TRBD1. J lost 7 bases, V lost 3 bases, and 11 bases had no gene match. Germline-derived CDR1 and CDR2 are SGDLS and YYNGEE. The CDR3 is 15 residues long. The CDR3 sequence: CASSETGGVGGGYTF. CDR3 nucleotides: TGTGCCAGCAGCGAAACAGGGGGAGTGGGTGGTGGCTACACCTTC.

V and J are TRBV6-5 and TRBJ1-1; D uncertain. The CDR3 is 10 residues long. Trimming removed 8 bases from V and 7 bases from J, with 8 bases in between. Germline V CDR1 and CDR2: MNHEY, SVGAGI. In DNA form, the CDR3 reads TGTGCCAGCCTGGGAGTTGAAGCTTTCTTT. This sequence encodes CASLGVEAFF.

The gene calls are TRBV5-1 and TRBJ1-1; possibly TRBD1 for D (6 bases). This CDR3 is built from 14 residues. V lost 4 bases and J lost 1, with 11 bases in between. Germline CDR1 and CDR2: SGHRS and YFSETQ. In nucleotides, the CDR3 is TGCGCCAGCAGCCGTACGACAGGGAACACTGAAGCTTTCTTT. The encoded protein is CASSRTTGNTEAFF.

V usage is TRBV19 and J usage is TRBJ2-3; 9 nucleotides line up with TRBD2. CDR1 is LNHDA, CDR2 SQIVND, per germline (reference sequence). The CDR3 contains 15 residues. The V gene end was trimmed by 3 bases and the J gene end by 3 bases; junction bases not matched to a gene: 4. CDR3 coding DNA: TGTGCCAGTAGTATGGGCGGGGGGGGTACAGATACGCAGTATTTT. Its protein is CASSMGGGGTDTQYF.

J is TRBJ1-4 and V is TRBV18; no clear D. This CDR3 contains 12 residues. Germline CDR1 reads KGHSH; CDR2 reads LQKENI. Trimming shortened V by 5 bases and J by 7 bases, and 8 bases separated the two germline ends. CDR3 amino acids: CASSGSREKLFF. CDR3 nucleotide sequence: TGTGCCAGCTCAGGTTCGCGTGAAAAACTGTTTTTT.

This chain uses TRBV7-2 with TRBJ1-5; D call uncertain. Germline CDR1 and CDR2: SGHTA and FQGNSA. The length of the CDR3 is 14 residues. The germline V and J ends were trimmed by 1 base and 2 bases, with 6 bases remaining between them. The CDR3 coding sequence is TGTGCCAGCAGCTTAGAACTGGGCAATCAGCCCCAGCATTTT. This translates into CASSLELGNQPQHF.

This chain joins TRBV4-1 and TRBJ2-7; 7 nucleotides align to TRBD1. The ends lost 1 base at V and 5 bases at J; junction bases unmatched: 2. Germline V lookup: CDR1 MGHRA, CDR2 YSYEKL. The CDR3 extends over 13 amino acids. CDR3 bases: TGCGCCAGCAGCCAAGCAACAGGGGACGAGCAGTACTTC. Protein sequence: CASSQATGDEQYF.

The sample holds one count of this clone. The gene calls are TRBV7-3 and TRBJ2-1, with 8 bases matching TRBD2. Germline V CDR1 and CDR2: SGHTA, FQGTGA. The ends lost 5 bases at V and 9 bases at J; junction bases unmatched: 12. The CDR3 is 15 residues long. CDR3 in amino acids: CASSPQGRGVTEQFF. The DNA of the CDR3 is TGTGCCAGCAGCCCCCAGGGGCGGGGGGTCACTGAGCAGTTCTTC.

The CDR3 here is CSVEFDTETQYF. The DNA for the CDR3 is TGCAGCGTTGAATTCGACACCGAGACCCAGTACTTC. The chain is built from TRBV29-1 and TRBJ2-5; D uncertain. The CDR3 totals 12 residues. Germline V gene lookup returns CDR1 SQVTM and CDR2 ANQGSEA. Trimming shortened V by 2 bases and J by 5 bases, and 9 bases separated the two germline ends.

The chain employs TRBV9 and TRBJ1-6; D not certain. CDR3 length equals 14 residues. The V end was cut by 2 bases, the J end by 9 bases, with 12 bases between. The germline V gene has CDR1 SGDLS and CDR2 YYNGEE. The chain's CDR3 is CASSVHTSGSPLHF. DNA for the CDR3: TGTGCCAGCAGCGTCCACACTTCGGGTTCACCCCTCCACTTT.

The gene calls are TRBV27 and TRBJ1-6; TRBD1 might be the D (5 bases). The germline V and J ends were trimmed by 6 bases and 2 bases, with 11 bases remaining between them. The germline gives CDR1 MNHEY, CDR2 SMNVEV (reference sequence). The CDR3 has 15 amino acids. The CDR3 region has the DNA TGTGCCAGCAGGAACCCAGGGCCCTATAATTCACCCCTCCACTTT. Protein sequence: CASRNPGPYNSPLHF.

V usage is TRBV7-9 and J usage is TRBJ2-3; the match to TRBD2 covers 13 bases. This CDR3 region has 16 residues. Trimming took 5 bases from V and 6 from J; bases not matched to a gene: 8. From germline, CDR1 is SEHNR and CDR2 FQNEAQ (reference sequence). CDR3 sequence reads: CASSPTSGGLYDTQYF. CDR3 nucleotides: TGTGCCAGCAGCCCGACTAGCGGGGGGTTGTACGATACGCAGTATTTT.

This clone showed up just once. The CDR3 region is CATSMGQGRTEAFF. The CDR3 DNA reads as TGTGCCACCAGCATGGGACAGGGGAGGACTGAAGCTTTCTTT. The chain links TRBV15 to TRBJ1-1, with 10 nucleotides matching TRBD1. V was pared by 4 bases and J by 5 bases, with 4 bases of the junction left unmatched. CDR1 is LNHNV and CDR2 is YYDKDF in the germline V gene (reference sequence). The CDR3 extends over 14 amino acids.

V usage is TRBV5-1 and J usage is TRBJ2-2; D might be TRBD1 (6 bases). The CDR3 is 15 residues long. The V end was cut by 5 bases, the J end by 3 bases, with 14 bases between. The germline CDR1 and CDR2 sequences are SGHRS and YFSETQ. In nucleotides, the CDR3 is TGCGCCAGCAGGGGGTCCCCAGGGGACACCGGGGAGCTGTTTTTT. This codes for CASRGSPGDTGELFF.

V gene TRBV7-3 combines with J gene TRBJ2-3; unclear D gene. Trimming shortened V by 3 bases and J by 6 bases, and 19 bases separated the two germline ends. This CDR3 has 16 amino acids. Germline V gene sequence: CDR1 SGHTA, CDR2 FQGTGA. CDR3 amino acids: CASSLNSRNFLDTQYF. The CDR3 nucleotides read TGTGCCAGCAGCTTGAACTCCCGAAACTTTTTGGATACGCAGTATTTT. Full variable domain (remainder filled in from reference TRBV7-3 and TRBJ2-3): GAGVSQTPSNKVTEKGKYVELRCDPISGHTALYWYRQSLGQGPEFLIYFQGTGAADDSGLPNDRFFAVRPEGSVSTLKIQRTERGDSAVYLCASSLNSRNFLDTQYFGPGTRLTVL.

The chain is built from TRBV7-8 and TRBJ2-7; TRBD1 agrees at 12 bases. Germline assignment: CDR1 SGHVS and CDR2 FQNEAQ. With V trimmed by 6 bases and J by 5 bases, 5 bases remained unmatched. The CDR3 is 14 amino acids. The CDR3 is CASSLRDRGHEQYF. The CDR3 region has the DNA TGTGCCAGCAGTCTCCGGGACAGGGGGCACGAGCAGTACTTC.